This T cell receptor (beta chain) was documented in a study of long-term antiretroviral therapy in people with HIV. Whole-study findings and limits: Dominant in the repertoire at all time points were clones expanded before ART. Comparison with controls showed narrower CDR3 length ranges in HIV repertoires.

They ran version v3.0 of the immunoSEQ assay at survey level. Method: immunoSEQ multiplex PCR; TCRdb's copy keeps in-frame clones and lacks some. The sample lists some 35,000 clones, approximately 85% occurring once. On this clone: Its antigen remains unknown.

From germline, CDR1 is SGDLS and CDR2 YYNGEE. CDR3 length: 15 amino acids. The V gene lost 1 base and the J gene lost 10 bases, with 20 bases spanning the gap. The rearrangement joins TRBV9 to TRBJ2-5, with a tentative D call TRBD1 (6 bases). This specimen consisted of unsorted PBMCs, obtained 2.2 years after starting antiretroviral therapy. This receptor was obtained from a man aged 18 to 29 with HIV. The CDR3 nucleotides read TGTGCCAGCAGCGTATCTCGGGACATCTCGCATAACCAGTACTTC. It codes for CASSVSRDISHNQYF. The full variable domain, rest sourced from reference TRBV9 and TRBJ2-5, is DSGVTQTPKHLITATGQRVTLRCSPRSGDLSVYWYQQSLDQGLQFLIQYYNGEERAKGNILERFSAQQFPDLHSELNLSSLELGDSALYFCASSVSRDISHNQYFGPGTRLLVL.